This T cell receptor (beta chain) appears in the sequencing data of a study of T-cell memory formation after mild COVID-19. Study-wide background: TCR clusters largely stayed donor specific. Notes on the study in general: Proof of SARS-CoV-2 specificity was absent for the second-wave clones that crested on day 37. Pre-infection memory contained some responding clones, which suggested that cross-reactive memory had joined. Contracting CD8+ clones were enriched in EMRA, CD4+ mainly in CM and EM.

This clonotype occurred many times. Its antigen remains unknown. Germline V gives CDR1 SGHRS, CDR2 YFSETQ. The CDR3 sequence is 16 residues long. V shed 4 bases and J 4 bases; nucleotides not matched to a gene: 6. TCRdb re-analysed the 5' RACE reads in MiXCR, keeping a single row per CDR3 protein. In the table there are about half a million distinct CDR3 sequences, roughly 18% of which are singletons. The specimen was PBMCs or a T cell subset sorted from them (not recorded which). The origin of this receptor is an adult woman who had mild COVID-19 (a few samples of this study predate the infection). Cell type and time point are not known. This chain joins TRBV5-1 and TRBJ2-3; 13 bases align to TRBD2. For the CDR3, the DNA is TGCGCCAGCAGCGGGGGGACTAGCGGGATAGCAGATACGCAGTATTTT. Translating it yields CASSGGTSGIADTQYF.